A selection of T cell receptor beta chains follows, all from one sample in a study of T-cell reconstitution after alpha-beta-depleted transplantation in children. MiXCR was run by TCRdb on the PCR reads, yielding one entry per CDR3 protein. The table lists 490,000 or so distinct CDR3 sequences, roughly an eighth of them singletons. This specimen consisted of PBMCs from the stem cell graft donor, obtained from the stem cell graft. These receptors originate from a human donor who donated a stem cell graft to a child with combined immunodeficiency. CDR3s include the opening cysteine and the closing phenylalanine or tryptophan. A D gene is named only where the DNA matches it firmly.

d_gene,j_gene,v_gene,CDR3aa
TRBD1,TRBJ1-5,TRBV24-1,CATSGGPPGQGAWPQHF
-,TRBJ2-1,TRBV11-1,CASSELDGNEQFF
-,TRBJ2-1,TRBV6-2/TRBV6-3,CASSLGQRNEQFF
-,TRBJ2-2,TRBV5-1,CASSSSYRAGELFF
TRBD1,TRBJ2-7,TRBV20-1,CSAAWDSAYEQYF
TRBD2,TRBJ2-3,TRBV3-1,CASSLRGSGSGADTQYF
TRBD2,TRBJ2-4,TRBV20-1,CSLLGGNIQYF
-,TRBJ2-7,TRBV6-1,CASSEGYGSSYEQYF
-,TRBJ2-5,TRBV12-3/TRBV12-4,CASSWVAGNRETQYF
TRBD1,TRBJ2-7,TRBV12-3/TRBV12-4,CASRTRDRAEQYF
-,TRBJ2-5,TRBV12-3/TRBV12-4,CASRLTATGATQYF
-,TRBJ2-6,TRBV29-1,CSVEGGPGANVLTF
-,TRBJ1-2,TRBV4-2,CASSQDWRTGYTF
-,TRBJ1-5,TRBV27,CASSSGTFSNQPQHF
-,TRBJ1-2,TRBV11-2,CASSLSAGAVNYGYTF
-,TRBJ1-4,TRBV27,CASSPEGFGGSNEKLFF
-,TRBJ2-3,TRBV12-3/TRBV12-4,CASSWSLDTQYF
-,TRBJ2-7,TRBV20-1,CSASSGQGLNEQYF
-,TRBJ1-1,TRBV12-3/TRBV12-4,CASSLVPGMNTEAFF
TRBD2,TRBJ2-1,TRBV11-3,CASSFPGLVREQFF
TRBD1,TRBJ2-7,TRBV11-2,CASSLGWTGAYEQYF
-,TRBJ2-7,TRBV12-3/TRBV12-4,CASSWPQGPRFPYEQYF
TRBD1,TRBJ1-1,TRBV12-3/TRBV12-4,CASIPDRAPGAFF
-,TRBJ2-7,TRBV7-8,CASSLRVKRGREQYF
-,TRBJ2-3,TRBV25-1,CASRLDTQYF
TRBD2,TRBJ2-2,TRBV12-3/TRBV12-4,CASSLPAGTNTGELFF
TRBD1,TRBJ2-7,TRBV20-1,CTTQGAGEQYF
-,TRBJ2-3,TRBV27,CASRLGAEPSTDTQYF
-,TRBJ2-2,TRBV7-3,CASSARRLGELFF
-,TRBJ2-7,TRBV12-3/TRBV12-4,CASSFFSEQYF
-,TRBJ1-2,TRBV7-9,CASSIPRPDRPLSF